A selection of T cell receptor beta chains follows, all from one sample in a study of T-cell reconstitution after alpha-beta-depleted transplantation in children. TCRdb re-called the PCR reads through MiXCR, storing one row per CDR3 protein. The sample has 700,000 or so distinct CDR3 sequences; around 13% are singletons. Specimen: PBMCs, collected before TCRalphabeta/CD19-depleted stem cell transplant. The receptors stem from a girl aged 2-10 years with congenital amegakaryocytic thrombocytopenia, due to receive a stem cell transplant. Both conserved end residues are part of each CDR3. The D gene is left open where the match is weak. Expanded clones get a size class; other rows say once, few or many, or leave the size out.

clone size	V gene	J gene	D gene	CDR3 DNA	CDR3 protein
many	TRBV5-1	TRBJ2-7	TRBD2	TGCGCCAGCAGCCGGCAAGCGGGAGCATCCTACGAGCAGTACTTC	CASSRQAGASYEQYF
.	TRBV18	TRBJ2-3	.	TGTGCCAGCTCACCGAGTCCACCCCCCACAGATACGCAGTATTTT	CASSPSPPPTDTQYF
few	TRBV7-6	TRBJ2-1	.	TGTGCCAGCAGCCAAATCAGCGGGACAGGAGTTTGGGAGCAGTTCTTC	CASSQISGTGVWEQFF
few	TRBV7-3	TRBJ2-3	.	TGTGCCAGCAGCTTAGGGGCCCAAATGGATACGCAGTATTTT	CASSLGAQMDTQYF
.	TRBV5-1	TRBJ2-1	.	TGCGCCAGCAGCTTCGCCGGGACTCGCTACAATGAGCAGTTCTTC	CASSFAGTRYNEQFF
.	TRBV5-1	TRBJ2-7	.	TGCGCCAGCAGCCCCCACAGGGACCCCTACGAGCAGTACTTC	CASSPHRDPYEQYF
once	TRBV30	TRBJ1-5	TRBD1	TGTGCCTGGAGGGGTAGAGACAGGGCTAATCAGCCCCAGCATTTT	CAWRGRDRANQPQHF
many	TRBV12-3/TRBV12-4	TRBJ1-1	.	TGTGCCAGCAGCTCTAGCAGGGTCACTGAAGCTTTCTTT	CASSSSRVTEAFF
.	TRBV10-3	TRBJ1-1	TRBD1	TGTGCCATCAGTGTAAACAGGGGAAACACTGAAGCTTTCTTT	CAISVNRGNTEAFF
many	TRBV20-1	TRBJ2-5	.	TGCAGTGCTAGCCCTGGGACCTTCCAAGAGACCCAGTACTTC	CSASPGTFQETQYF
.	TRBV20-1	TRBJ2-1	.	TGCAGTGCTACCACACGGTACAATGAGCAGTTCTTC	CSATTRYNEQFF
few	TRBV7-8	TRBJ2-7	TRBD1	TGTGCCAGCAGCAACCGGGACAGGGGGTCCTACGAGCAGTACTTC	CASSNRDRGSYEQYF
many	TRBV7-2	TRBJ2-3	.	TGTGCCAGCAGCTTAGAGTGGCAGGCCACAGATACGCAGTATTTT	CASSLEWQATDTQYF
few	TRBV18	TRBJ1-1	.	TGTGCCAGCTCACCCTCGACAGCGAACACTGAAGCTTTCTTT	CASSPSTANTEAFF
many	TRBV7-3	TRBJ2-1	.	TGTGCCAGCAGCTTGGGCTATCCTTACAATGAGCAGTTCTTC	CASSLGYPYNEQFF
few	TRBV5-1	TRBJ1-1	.	TGCGCCAGCAGCTTCGGGGCAGGGAGGAACACTGAAGCTTTCTTT	CASSFGAGRNTEAFF
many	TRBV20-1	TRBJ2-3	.	TGCAGTGCCCAGCGGCCTACGCAGTATTTT	CSAQRPTQYF
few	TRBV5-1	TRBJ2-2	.	TGCGCCAGCAGCTTGGGCCGTCCCAGCGCCGGGGAGCTGTTTTTT	CASSLGRPSAGELFF
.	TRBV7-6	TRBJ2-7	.	TGTGCCAGCAGCTTAGACCCCCCAGGGGTCGCCCTCTCCTACGAGCAGTACTTC	CASSLDPPGVALSYEQYF
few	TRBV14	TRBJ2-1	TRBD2	TGTGCCAGCAGCCACCGACTAGCGGGAGGGCCAAACAATGAGCAGTTCTTC	CASSHRLAGGPNNEQFF
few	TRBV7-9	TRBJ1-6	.	TGTGCCAGCAGCTTAGTGATACCTTCACCCCTCCACTTT	CASSLVIPSPLHF
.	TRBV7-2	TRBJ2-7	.	TGTGCCAGCGGCCCGGGTCCTCCTTCCTACGAGCAGTACTTC	CASGPGPPSYEQYF
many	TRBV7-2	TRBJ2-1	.	TGTGCCAGCAGCTCCCGGGGTACTAGTTTCAATGAGCAGTTCTTC	CASSSRGTSFNEQFF
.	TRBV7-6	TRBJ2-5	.	TGTGCCAGCAGCCCTCAGATAGGTAGCTTCACGACCCAGTACTTC	CASSPQIGSFTTQYF
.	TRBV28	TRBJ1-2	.	TGTGCCAGCAGTTCGGGCCCCGGAGGCTTCTATGGCGACACCTTC	CASSSGPGGFYGDTF
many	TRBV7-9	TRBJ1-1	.	TGTGCCAGCACCCAGCTCGCTGAAGCTTTCTTT	CASTQLAEAFF
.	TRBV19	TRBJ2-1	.	TGTGCCAGTAGTCCCCCAACCGGGACGGAGCAGTTCTTC	CASSPPTGTEQFF
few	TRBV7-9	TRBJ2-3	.	TGTGCCAGCAGCTTAGAGGTCGTGACGCAGTATTTT	CASSLEVVTQYF
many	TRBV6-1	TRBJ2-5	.	TGTGCCAGCACACTCAAAGTCGGAAAACAAGAGACCCAGTACTTC	CASTLKVGKQETQYF
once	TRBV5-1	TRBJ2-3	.	TGCGCCAGCAGCTCCGGCTCAGGGGACGATACGCAGTATTTT	CASSSGSGDDTQYF
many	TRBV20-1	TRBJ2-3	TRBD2	TGCAGTGCTAGAGTGGCGGGAGGGCAGGCAGATACGCAGTATTTT	CSARVAGGQADTQYF
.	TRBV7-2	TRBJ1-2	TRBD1	TGTGCCAGCAGCGGCCGACAGGGAACTTACTATGGCTACACCTTC	CASSGRQGTYYGYTF
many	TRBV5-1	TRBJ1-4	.	TGCGCCAGCAGCTTGGATCTCGGCAGTCCCAATGAAAAACTGTTTTTT	CASSLDLGSPNEKLFF
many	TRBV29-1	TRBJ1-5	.	TGCAGCGTTGGACAGGACAATCAGCCCCAGCATTTT	CSVGQDNQPQHF
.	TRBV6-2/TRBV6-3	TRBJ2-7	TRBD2	TGTGCCAGCAGTTACTCCCCGGCGGGAGGGGGCTCCTACGAGCAGTACTTC	CASSYSPAGGGSYEQYF
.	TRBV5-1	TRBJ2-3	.	TGCGCCAGCAGCGTCCAAGGCCTGGGGACCACCGCAACCACAGATACGCAGTATTTT	CASSVQGLGTTATTDTQYF
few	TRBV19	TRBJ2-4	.	TGTGCCAGTAGTACATCAGGGGTCAACATTCAGTACTTC	CASSTSGVNIQYF
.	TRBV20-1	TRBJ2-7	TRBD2	TGCAGTGCTTGGACTAGCGAGACCTACGAGCAGTACTTC	CSAWTSETYEQYF
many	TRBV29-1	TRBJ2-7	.	TGCAGCGTTGTATATCCGGGTCCCGACGAGCAGTACTTC	CSVVYPGPDEQYF
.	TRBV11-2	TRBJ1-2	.	TGTGCCAGCAGCTTAGAGGTTGGGGGATATGGCTACACCTTC	CASSLEVGGYGYTF
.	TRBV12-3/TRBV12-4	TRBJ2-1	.	TGTGCCAGTGGGGGGAGTGCTGGCAATGAGCAGTTCTTC	CASGGSAGNEQFF
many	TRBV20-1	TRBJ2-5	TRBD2	TGCAGTGCTAGAGATTTCGGCGGGAGCGAGACCCAGTACTTC	CSARDFGGSETQYF
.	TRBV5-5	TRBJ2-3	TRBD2	TGTGCCAGCAGCTCCAAAGGACTAGCGGGCTCATCGGATACGCAGTATTTT	CASSSKGLAGSSDTQYF
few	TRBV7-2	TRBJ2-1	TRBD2	TGTGCCAGCAGCTTAGAGGGCGGGAGGGGGAAAGGTGAGCAGTTCTTC	CASSLEGGRGKGEQFF
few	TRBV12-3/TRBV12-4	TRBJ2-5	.	TGTGCCAGCAGTTTAGCGCGGGGTGAGGGCCAAGAGACCCAGTACTTC	CASSLARGEGQETQYF